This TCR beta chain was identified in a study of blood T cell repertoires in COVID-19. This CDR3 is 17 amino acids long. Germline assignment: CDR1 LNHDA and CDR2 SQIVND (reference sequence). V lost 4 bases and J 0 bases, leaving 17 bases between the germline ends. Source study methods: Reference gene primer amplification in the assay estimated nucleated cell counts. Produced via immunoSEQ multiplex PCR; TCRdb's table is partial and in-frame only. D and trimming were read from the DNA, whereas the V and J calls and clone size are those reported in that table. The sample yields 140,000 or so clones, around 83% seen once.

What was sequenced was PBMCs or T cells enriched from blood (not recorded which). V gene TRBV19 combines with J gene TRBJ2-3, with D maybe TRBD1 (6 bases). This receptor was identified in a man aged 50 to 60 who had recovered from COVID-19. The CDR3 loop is CASSKYPRDKSTDTQYF. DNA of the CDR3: TGTGCCAGTAGTAAATACCCCCGGGACAAAAGCACAGATACGCAGTATTTT.